The T cell receptor (beta chain) described here comes from a study of T cell repertoires in cytomegalovirus infection. Across the study: Matching HLA type and CMV infection were both indicated by public TCR beta signatures.

One entry per CDR3 protein results from TCRdb running MiXCR on the reads. The sample lists roughly 140,000 distinct CDR3 sequences; less than 25% were seen once. This clonotype was observed at least ten times. This CDR3 contains 15 residues. V lost 4 bases and J lost 4, with 14 bases in between. From germline, CDR1 is SGHTA and CDR2 FQGNSA. The receptor comes from a human donor in good health (CMV status not recorded). Some clones in this sample may be carry-over from other donors' samples. Sequencing input: PBMCs. The rearrangement links TRBV7-2 to TRBJ1-5; D perhaps matches TRBD1 (5 bases). CDR3 in DNA: TGTGCCAGCAGCTCAAAAGTGGGACCTAATCAGCCCCAGCATTTT. Residues: CASSSKVGPNQPQHF.